This record concerns one T cell receptor beta chain sequence. This sample is part of a study of OX40 agonist ivuxolimab in advanced cancers. Overall study context: Patients received intravenous ivuxolimab every 2 weeks at 0.01 to 10 mg/kg. The diagnoses of dose-escalation patients were hepatocellular carcinoma, melanoma, renal cell or head and neck cancer.

Germline V gene data show CDR1 as SGHRS and CDR2 as YFSETQ. V was pared by 2 bases and J by 7 bases, with 9 bases of the junction left unmatched. The CDR3 is 16 amino acids. Exclusion applied to patients with autoimmune disease history or systemic immunosuppression. The protocol was immunoSEQ multiplex PCR, while the TCRdb copy is restricted to in-frame clones and leaves out a portion. In the table there are tens of thousands of clones, 92% of which are singletons. The V gene is TRBV5-1, the J gene TRBJ2-2; TRBD2 matches 9 bases. The material was CD4+ or CD8+ T cells sorted from blood, obtained in a trial of the OX40 agonist ivuxolimab. The sequence came from an adult with an advanced solid tumor such as melanoma, head and neck, liver or kidney cancer. CDR3 nucleotide sequence: TGCGCCAGCAGCTTCGCTAGCGGGGTATCGGGCGGGGAGCTGTTTTTT. This codes for CASSFASGVSGGELFF.